This entry lists 15 T cell receptor beta chains sequenced from one sample in a study of cytomegalovirus exposure and HLA in healthy donors. PCR used 60 Vbeta primers and 13 Jbeta primers. Using immunoSEQ multiplex PCR, the repertoire was profiled, and TCRdb retains in-frame clones only, with some absent. The specimen's table records around 75,000 clones. The specimen was PBMCs. The origin of the receptors is a woman aged 55-75 years in good health and CMV-seronegative.

The chain has TRBV27 and TRBJ1-1; 8 bases are a match to TRBD1. This CDR3 has 14 amino acids. Germline values: CDR1 MNHEY, CDR2 SMNVEV (reference sequence). Unmatched junction bases numbered 7, after V lost 3 bases and J lost 7 bases. CDR3 in amino acids: CASSFQPGQGEAFF. CDR3 nucleotides: TGTGCCAGCAGTTTCCAGCCCGGACAGGGTGAAGCTTTCTTT.

The chain employs TRBV11-2 and TRBJ1-6; D gene unclear. Trimming removed 0 bases at V and 10 bases at J, with 7 bases between. Per the germline V gene, CDR1 is SGHAT and CDR2 is FQNNGV. The CDR3 spans 13 residues. Here the CDR3 reads CASSLEGGSPLHF. The CDR3 nucleotides are TGTGCCAGCAGCTTAGAGGGAGGGTCACCCCTCCACTTT.

A word on this clone: Other DNA sequences in this specimen translate into the identical CDR3. The chain carries TRBV5-1 and TRBJ2-1; D is possibly TRBD1 (6 bases). Germline V gene data show CDR1 as SGHRS and CDR2 as YFSETQ. The CDR3 contains 14 residues. Trimming removed 0 bases from V and 9 bases from J, with 13 bases in between. This CDR3 reads CASSLEAIRGEQFF. The DNA of the CDR3 is TGCGCCAGCAGCTTGGAGGCAATCAGGGGTGAGCAGTTCTTC.

V usage is TRBV28 and J usage is TRBJ2-7, with TRBD2 matching 11 bases. The CDR3 covers 14 residues. CDR1 and CDR2 from the germline V gene are MDHEN and SYDVKM. V lost 7 bases to trimming and J lost 6 bases; unmatched junction nucleotides: 8. The CDR3 bases are TGTGCCAGCATTATTAGCGGGAGGGGGGGCGAGCAGTACTTC. It is translated as CASIISGRGGEQYF.

J is TRBJ2-5 and V is TRBV7-6, with 8 bases lining up with TRBD2. Germline V CDR1 and CDR2: SGHVS, FNYEAQ. V was clipped by 2 bases and J by 2 bases; unmatched bases: 10. The CDR3 spans 17 residues. CDR3 nucleotides: TGTGCCAGCAGCTTACGGGGGGGACAATCAGGACAAGAGACCCAGTACTTC. It yields the protein CASSLRGGQSGQETQYF.

The CDR3 spells CAISAGTGDFYGYTF. Written as DNA, the CDR3 is TGTGCCATCTCAGCCGGGACAGGGGACTTCTATGGCTACACCTTC. The chain combines TRBV6-5 with TRBJ1-2; 10 bases match TRBD1. This CDR3 comprises 15 residues. Germline V gene lookup returns CDR1 MNHEY and CDR2 SVGAGI. The junction had 12 bases not matched to a gene; V was cut back by 10 bases and J by 4 bases.

On this clone: Other DNA sequences in this specimen translate into the identical CDR3. The chain is built from TRBV5-1 and TRBJ1-1; TRBD1 matches 7 bases. The CDR3 has 13 amino acids. Trimming at V came to 4 bases and at J to 5 bases, leaving 5 bases not matched to a gene. CDR1 SGHRS and CDR2 YFSETQ come from the germline V gene. CDR3 DNA sequence: TGCGCCAGCAGCCCAACAGGGGATACTGAAGCTTTCTTT. Protein product: CASSPTGDTEAFF.

This sequence joins TRBV7-9 and TRBJ1-2, with a weak D call TRBD1 (5 bases). From germline, CDR1 is SEHNR and CDR2 FQNEAQ (reference sequence). There are 12 residues in the CDR3. Trimming shortened V by 1 base and J by 10 bases, and 10 bases separated the two germline ends. Here the CDR3 DNA reads TGTGCCAGCAGCTTAGGCAGGGTTGACTACACCTTC. This sequence encodes CASSLGRVDYTF.

This rearrangement joins TRBV6-6 to TRBJ1-2; 8 nucleotides match TRBD1. In germline, CDR1 is MNHNY, CDR2 SVGAGI (reference sequence). The CDR3 totals 15 residues. J gave up 5 bases and V 6 bases, and 11 bases lay outside the gene matches. The CDR3 nucleotides are TGTGCCAGCAGCCGCGCCCTGGGACAGGAGTATGGCTACACCTTC. Protein sequence: CASSRALGQEYGYTF.

This chain joins TRBV2 and TRBJ1-1; D might be TRBD1 (5 bases). Germline loops: CDR1 SNHLY, CDR2 FYNNEI. This CDR3 has 13 residues. The germline V and J ends were trimmed by 10 bases and 1 base, with 13 bases remaining between them. This chain's CDR3 is CATMTQGNTEAFF. CDR3 in DNA: TGTGCCACAATGACCCAGGGGAACACTGAAGCTTTCTTT.

The V and J genes are TRBV7-9 and TRBJ2-3; 10 nucleotides match TRBD1. Losses at the gene ends were 5 bases for V and 2 bases for J; bases not matched to a gene: 4. The CDR3 is 15 amino acids. CDR1 and CDR2 from the germline V gene are SEHNR and FQNEAQ (reference sequence). CDR3 region: CASSPGTGATDTQYF. In nucleotides, the CDR3 is TGTGCCAGCAGCCCCGGGACAGGGGCCACAGATACGCAGTATTTT. The variable domain in full, completed from reference TRBV7-9 and TRBJ2-3, reads DTGVSQNPRHKITKRGQNVTFRCDPISEHNRLYWYRQTLGQGPEFLTYFQNEAQLEKSRLLSDRFSAERPKGSFSTLEIQRTEQGDSAMYLCASSPGTGATDTQYFGPGTRLTVL.

The chain links TRBV27 to TRBJ2-2; D call uncertain. Trimming stripped 2 bases from V and 4 bases from J, with 14 bases between. The CDR3 extends over 16 amino acids. Germline V gene sequence: CDR1 MNHEY, CDR2 SMNVEV (reference sequence). The DNA for the CDR3 is TGTGCCAGCAGTTTAGGGCCCACATGGCGCACCGGGGAGCTGTTTTTT. It yields the protein CASSLGPTWRTGELFF.

The V and J genes are TRBV18 and TRBJ2-5; 9 nucleotides line up with TRBD1. There are 17 residues in the CDR3. Germline lookup yields CDR1 KGHSH and CDR2 LQKENI. Trimming removed 3 bases from V and 4 bases from J; junction bases left unmatched: 12. CDR3 loop: CASSPPGTGILGETQYF. CDR3 nucleotides: TGTGCCAGCTCACCCCCCGGGACAGGGATTCTGGGAGAGACCCAGTACTTC.

Worth noting for this clone: The sample carries other DNA sequences with the same CDR3. V is TRBV7-9 and J is TRBJ2-1; TRBD2 aligns across 10 bases. The germline CDR1 and CDR2 sequences are SEHNR and FQNEAQ (reference sequence). The CDR3 totals 15 residues. Losses at the gene ends were 5 bases for V and 8 bases for J; bases not matched to a gene: 9. DNA of the CDR3: TGTGCCAGCAGCCGTGGATTAGCGGGAGGCGATGAGCAGTTCTTC. Translation: CASSRGLAGGDEQFF.

This chain links TRBV28 with TRBJ2-7; 7 nucleotides agree with TRBD1. Trimming at V came to 8 bases and at J to 0 bases, leaving 7 bases not matched to a gene. The CDR3 has 14 residues. Looked up from germline, CDR1 is MDHEN and CDR2 is SYDVKM. CDR3 DNA: TGTGCCAGCCTACCGGGACAGAGCTCCTACGAGCAGTACTTC. This translates into CASLPGQSSYEQYF.